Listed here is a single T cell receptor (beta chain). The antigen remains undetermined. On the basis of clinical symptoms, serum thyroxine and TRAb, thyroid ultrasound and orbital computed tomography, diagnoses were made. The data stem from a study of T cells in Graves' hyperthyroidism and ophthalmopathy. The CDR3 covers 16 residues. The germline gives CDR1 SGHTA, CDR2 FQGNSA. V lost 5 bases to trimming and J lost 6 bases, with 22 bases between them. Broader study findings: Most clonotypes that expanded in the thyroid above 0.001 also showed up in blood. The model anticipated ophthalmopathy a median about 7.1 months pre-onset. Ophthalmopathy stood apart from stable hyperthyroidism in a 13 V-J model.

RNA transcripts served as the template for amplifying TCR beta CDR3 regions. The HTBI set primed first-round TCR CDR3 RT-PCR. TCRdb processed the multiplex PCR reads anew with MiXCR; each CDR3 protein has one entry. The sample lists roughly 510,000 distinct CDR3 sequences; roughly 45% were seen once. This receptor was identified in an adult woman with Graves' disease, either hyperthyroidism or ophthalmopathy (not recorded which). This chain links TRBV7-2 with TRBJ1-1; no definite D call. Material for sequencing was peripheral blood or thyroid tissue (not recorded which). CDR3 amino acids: CASSRLASARYSEAFF. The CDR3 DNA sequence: TGTGCCAGCAGCCGTCTGGCGAGTGCGCGTTACTCTGAAGCTTTCTTT.